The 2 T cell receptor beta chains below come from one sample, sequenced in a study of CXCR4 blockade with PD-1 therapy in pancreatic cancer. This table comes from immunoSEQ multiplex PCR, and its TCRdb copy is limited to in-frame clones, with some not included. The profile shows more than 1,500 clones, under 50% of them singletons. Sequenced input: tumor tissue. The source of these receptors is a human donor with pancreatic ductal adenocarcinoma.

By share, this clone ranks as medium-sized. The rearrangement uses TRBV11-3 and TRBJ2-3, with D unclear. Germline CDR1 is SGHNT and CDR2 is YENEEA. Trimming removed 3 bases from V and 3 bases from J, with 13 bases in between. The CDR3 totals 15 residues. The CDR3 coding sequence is TGTGCCAGCAGCTTGGAAGCAATGGGTACAGATACGCAGTATTTT. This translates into CASSLEAMGTDTQYF.

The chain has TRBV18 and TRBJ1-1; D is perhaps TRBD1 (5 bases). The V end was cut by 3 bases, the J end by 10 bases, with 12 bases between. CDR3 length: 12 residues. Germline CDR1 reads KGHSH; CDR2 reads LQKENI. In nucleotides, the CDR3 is TGTGCCAGCTCACCTTCGGGTAGGGGAGCTTTCTTT. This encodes CASSPSGRGAFF.